This passage covers 18 T cell receptor beta chains from one sample sequenced in a study of metastatic and nonmetastatic thyroid tumors. There were no patients who had received any treatment before thyroid surgery. From the PCR reads, TCRdb re-called clones with MiXCR. The sample contains approximately 17,000 clones, roughly 24% of which appear only once. Sequenced sample: adjacent normal tissue. The receptors were gathered from a female donor with papillary thyroid cancer or a benign thyroid nodule (not recorded which). Some clones in this sample may be carry-over from other donors' samples.

This clone was counted many times. The gene calls are TRBV6-1 and TRBJ1-4; D is possibly TRBD1 (5 bases). Germline CDR1 reads MNHNS; CDR2 reads SASEGT. CDR3 length: 14 amino acids. The germline V and J ends were trimmed by 6 bases and 3 bases, with 11 bases remaining between them. CDR3 nucleotides: TGTGCCAGCAGAGCGCGGGGCGCTAATGAAAAACTGTTTTTT. Protein sequence: CASRARGANEKLFF.

The chain uses TRBV20-1 and TRBJ2-7, with 12 bases aligning to TRBD1. The CDR3 has 13 residues. CDR1 and CDR2 from the germline V gene are DFQATT and SNEGSKA (reference sequence). Trimming removed 6 bases from V and 5 bases from J; junction bases left unmatched: 5. CDR3 DNA: TGCAGTGCCAGGGACAGGGGGCGAAACGAGCAGTACTTC. Amino acid sequence: CSARDRGRNEQYF.

V usage is TRBV28 and J usage is TRBJ1-1, with TRBD1 as a possible D gene (6 bases). This CDR3 comprises 13 residues. Deletions cut 6 bases from V and 4 bases from J, with 12 bases between. CDR1 and CDR2 from the germline V gene are MDHEN and SYDVKM. The CDR3 DNA reads as TGTGCCAGCAGGGGCAGGGGAGGCACTGAAGCTTTCTTT. Protein product: CASRGRGGTEAFF.

This sequence joins TRBV5-1 and TRBJ2-7; TRBD1 matches 8 bases. The germline gives CDR1 SGHRS, CDR2 YFSETQ. V lost 3 bases to trimming and J lost 5 bases; unmatched junction nucleotides: 7. The length of the CDR3 is 14 residues. CDR3 in amino acids: CASSSQGVYDEQYF. The DNA of the CDR3 is TGCGCCAGCAGCTCACAGGGGGTTTACGACGAGCAGTACTTC.

This clone was counted between two and nine times. The rearrangement joins TRBV20-1 to TRBJ2-7, with 10 bases fitting TRBD2. CDR3 length equals 13 residues. Germline CDR1 reads DFQATT; CDR2 reads SNEGSKA (reference sequence). V trimming: 2 bases; J trimming: 7 bases; junction bases outside the gene matches: 5. The CDR3 sequence: CSARRLAGGEQYF. Written as DNA, the CDR3 is TGCAGTGCTAGACGACTAGCGGGCGGGGAGCAGTACTTC.

CDR3 coding DNA: TGTGCCAGCCGTGGGCGAGGCCTCCAAGAGACCCAGTACTTC. Residues: CASRGRGLQETQYF. This chain joins TRBV28 and TRBJ2-5; D not certain. The CDR3 has 14 residues. In germline, CDR1 is MDHEN, CDR2 SYDVKM. Trimming shortened V by 8 bases and J by 1 base, and 14 bases separated the two germline ends. Variable domain in full (rest from reference TRBV28 and TRBJ2-5): DVKVTQSSRYLVKRTGEKVFLECVQDMDHENMFWYRQDPGLGLRLIYFSYDVKMKEKGDIPEGYSVSREKKERFSLILESASTNQTSMYLCASRGRGLQETQYFGPGTRLLVL.

This clone was observed a few times. The chain joins TRBV27 to TRBJ1-1, with unresolved D. This CDR3 is 15 amino acids long. The germline CDR1 and CDR2 sequences are MNHEY and SMNVEV (reference sequence). Trimming cost V 2 bases and J 0 bases, with 10 bases left between them. CDR3 in amino acids: CASSLSAGLNTEAFF. The CDR3 DNA reads as TGTGCCAGCAGTTTAAGTGCGGGCCTGAACACTGAAGCTTTCTTT.

The J gene is TRBJ1-5, the V gene TRBV20-1; perhaps TRBD1 as D (5 bases). The CDR3 totals 15 residues. Deletions cut 0 bases from V and 9 bases from J, with 18 bases between. The germline gives CDR1 DFQATT, CDR2 SNEGSKA (reference sequence). The chain's CDR3 is CSARDQEVLGTPQHF. In DNA form, the CDR3 reads TGCAGTGCTAGAGATCAGGAGGTTCTCGGGACGCCCCAGCATTTT.

This clone was counted ten times or more. The V and J genes are TRBV11-2 and TRBJ2-2, with a possible D match to TRBD1 (5 bases). The V and J ends lost 10 bases and 4 bases respectively, with 13 bases between them. Germline V lookup: CDR1 SGHAT, CDR2 FQNNGV. This CDR3 is built from 13 residues. The CDR3 DNA is TGTGCCACCAGGCAGGGCTCCACCGGGGAGCTGTTTTTT. Translating gives CATRQGSTGELFF.

CDR3 residues: CASSFAGNQPQHF. CDR3 DNA: TGTGCCAGCAGTTTCGCCGGCAATCAGCCCCAGCATTTT. The rearrangement links TRBV12-3 or TRBV12-4 to TRBJ1-5; D call uncertain. The V gene lost 3 bases and the J gene lost 2 bases, with 5 bases spanning the gap. The CDR3 is 13 amino acids.

The DNA for the CDR3 is TGTGCCAGCAGCCTACCAGCAGGGGAGAGCGGGAGCTACGAGCAGTACTTC. Protein product: CASSLPAGESGSYEQYF. V usage is TRBV14 and J usage is TRBJ2-7, with 8 bases that match TRBD2. V trimming: 4 bases; J trimming: 3 bases; junction bases outside the gene matches: 14. From germline, CDR1 is SGHDN and CDR2 FVKESK. The CDR3 loop spans 17 amino acids.

The chain uses TRBV28 and TRBJ1-5, with D hard to call. CDR3 length: 11 amino acids. The germline V and J ends were trimmed by 2 bases and 4 bases, with 0 bases remaining between them. The V gene's germline CDR1 is MDHEN and CDR2 SYDVKM. CDR3 nucleotides: TGTGCCAGCAGTTTAAATCAGCCCCAGCATTTT. Protein product: CASSLNQPQHF.

Points on this clone: Other DNA sequences in the sample encode the same CDR3. CDR3: CAIVTGGTGANVLTF. The DNA for the CDR3 is TGTGCCATTGTGACAGGGGGAACTGGGGCCAACGTCCTGACTTTC. The rearrangement uses TRBV9 and TRBJ2-6; TRBD1 aligns across 9 bases. Germline V gene lookup returns CDR1 SGDLS and CDR2 YYNGEE. The CDR3 totals 15 residues. Trimming cost V 9 bases and J 2 bases; bases outside gene matches: 6.

This clone was found a few times. The CDR3 region is CASNEGAIQETQYF. The CDR3 DNA sequence: TGTGCCAGCAACGAGGGGGCTATCCAAGAGACCCAGTACTTC. The chain uses TRBV2 and TRBJ2-5; 7 bases match TRBD1. The CDR3 has 14 amino acids. The germline V gene has CDR1 SNHLY and CDR2 FYNNEI. J gave up 1 base and V 7 bases, and 6 bases lay outside the gene matches. The full variable domain, completed using reference TRBV2 and TRBJ2-5, is EPEVTQTPSHQVTQMGQEVILRCVPISNHLYFYWYRQILGQKVEFLVSFYNNEISEKSEIFDDQFSVERPDGSNFTLKIRSTKLEDSAMYFCASNEGAIQETQYFGPGTRLLVL.

The rearrangement links TRBV15 to TRBJ1-1; TRBD1 agrees at 7 bases. The length of the CDR3 is 14 residues. With V trimmed by 2 bases and J by 4 bases, 4 bases remained unmatched. Germline V gives CDR1 LNHNV, CDR2 YYDKDF (reference sequence). CDR3 DNA sequence: TGTGCCACCAGCAGACTGGGGACAGCCACTGAAGCTTTCTTT. Its translation is CATSRLGTATEAFF. Based on the CDR3 plus reference TRBV15 and TRBJ1-1, the full variable domain is DAMVIQNPRYQVTQFGKPVTLSCSQTLNHNVMYWYQQKSSQAPKLLFHYYDKDFNNEADTPDNFQSRRPNTSFCFLDIRSPGLGDTAMYLCATSRLGTATEAFFGQGTRLTVV.

Relative to its sample, this clone is large. V gene TRBV18 combines with J gene TRBJ2-7; 10 nucleotides align to TRBD2. J was trimmed by 0 bases and V by 0 bases; bases with no gene match: 2. The CDR3 contains 16 residues. Per the germline V gene, CDR1 is KGHSH and CDR2 is LQKENI. CDR3 in DNA: TGTGCCAGCTCACCACCCTTAGCGGGAGGCTCCTACGAGCAGTACTTC. Encoded protein: CASSPPLAGGSYEQYF. Based on the CDR3 plus reference TRBV18 and TRBJ2-7, the full variable domain is NAGVMQNPRHLVRRRGQEARLRCSPMKGHSHVYWYRQLPEEGLKFMVYLQKENIIDESGMPKERFSAEFPKEGPSILRIQQVVRGDSAAYFCASSPPLAGGSYEQYFGPGTRLTVT.

This clone occurred a few times. The rearrangement uses TRBV6-2 or TRBV6-3 and TRBJ2-7, with 10 bases lining up with TRBD1. The V segment lost 7 bases and the J segment 5 bases; nucleotides outside the gene matches: 11. The CDR3 has 15 amino acids. The germline V gene encodes CDR1 MNHEY and CDR2 SVGEGT. The CDR3 loop reads CASIPPGQGRNEQYF. CDR3 coding DNA: TGTGCCAGCATACCGCCGGGACAGGGGAGGAACGAGCAGTACTTC.

This sequence joins TRBV20-1 and TRBJ1-6; no clear D gene. Per germline, CDR1 DFQATT and CDR2 SNEGSKA (reference sequence). The CDR3 spans 12 residues. V was clipped by 1 base and J by 9 bases, with 7 bases between them. This CDR3 reads CSARAVGSPLHF. CDR3 DNA sequence: TGCAGTGCTAGAGCCGTGGGTTCACCCCTCCACTTT.